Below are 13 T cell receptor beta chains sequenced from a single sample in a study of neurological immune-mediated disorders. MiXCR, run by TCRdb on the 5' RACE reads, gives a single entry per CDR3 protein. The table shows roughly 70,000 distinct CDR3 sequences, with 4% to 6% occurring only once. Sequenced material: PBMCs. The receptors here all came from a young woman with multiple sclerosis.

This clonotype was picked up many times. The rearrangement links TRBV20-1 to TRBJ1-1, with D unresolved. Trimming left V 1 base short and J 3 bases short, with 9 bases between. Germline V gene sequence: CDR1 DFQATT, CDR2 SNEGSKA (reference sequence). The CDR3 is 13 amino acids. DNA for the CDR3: TGCAGTGCTAGAGGCGGCACCTACACTGAAGCTTTCTTT. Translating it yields CSARGGTYTEAFF.

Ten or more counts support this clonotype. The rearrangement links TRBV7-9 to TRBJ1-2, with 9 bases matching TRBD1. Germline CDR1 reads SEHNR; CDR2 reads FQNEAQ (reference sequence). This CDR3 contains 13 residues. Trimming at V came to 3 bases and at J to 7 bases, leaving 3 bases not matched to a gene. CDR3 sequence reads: CASSFETGGGYTF. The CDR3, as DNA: TGTGCCAGCAGCTTTGAGACAGGGGGTGGCTACACCTTC.

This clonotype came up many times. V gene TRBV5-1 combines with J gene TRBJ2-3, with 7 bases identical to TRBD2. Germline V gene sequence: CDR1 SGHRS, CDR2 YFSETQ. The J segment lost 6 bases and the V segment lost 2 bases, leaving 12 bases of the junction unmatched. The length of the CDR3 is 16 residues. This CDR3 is CASSFQTSVVLDTQYF. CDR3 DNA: TGCGCCAGCAGCTTTCAAACTAGCGTGGTGTTGGATACGCAGTATTTT.

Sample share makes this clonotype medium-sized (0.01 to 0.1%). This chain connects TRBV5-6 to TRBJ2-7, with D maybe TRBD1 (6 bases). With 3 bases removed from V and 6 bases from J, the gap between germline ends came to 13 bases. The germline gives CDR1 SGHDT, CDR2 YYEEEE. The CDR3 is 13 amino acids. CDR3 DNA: TGTGCCAGCAGCTACGCGACAGGAAGCGAGCAGTACTTC. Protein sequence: CASSYATGSEQYF.

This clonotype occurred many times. CDR3 DNA: TGCGCCAGCAGCTTGGTTCGATCTGACGGGCGTGAAGCTTTCTTT. As protein: CASSLVRSDGREAFF. The gene calls are TRBV5-1 and TRBJ1-1; D uncertain. The CDR3 length is 15 residues. V was shortened by 0 bases and J by 7 bases, with 16 bases between the two germline ends. CDR1 is SGHRS and CDR2 is YFSETQ in the germline V gene.

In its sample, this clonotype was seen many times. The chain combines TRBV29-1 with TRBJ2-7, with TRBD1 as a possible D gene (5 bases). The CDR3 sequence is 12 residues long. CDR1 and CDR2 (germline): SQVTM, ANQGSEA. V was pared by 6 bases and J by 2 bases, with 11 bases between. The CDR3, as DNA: TGCAGCGTCTCAGACAGTACCTACGAGCAGTACTTC. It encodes CSVSDSTYEQYF.

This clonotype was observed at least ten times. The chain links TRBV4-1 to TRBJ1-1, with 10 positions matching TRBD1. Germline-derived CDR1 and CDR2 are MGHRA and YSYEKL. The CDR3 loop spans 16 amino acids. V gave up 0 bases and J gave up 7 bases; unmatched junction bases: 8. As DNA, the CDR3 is TGCGCCAGCAGCCAAGATCGGGGGACAGGGGTGGATGAAGCTTTCTTT. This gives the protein CASSQDRGTGVDEAFF.

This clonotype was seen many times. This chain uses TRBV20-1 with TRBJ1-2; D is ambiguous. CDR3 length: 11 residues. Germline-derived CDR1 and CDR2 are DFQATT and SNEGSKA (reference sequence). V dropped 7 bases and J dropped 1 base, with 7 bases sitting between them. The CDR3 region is CSVLINYGYTF. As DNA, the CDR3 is TGCAGTGTCCTGATTAACTATGGCTACACCTTC.

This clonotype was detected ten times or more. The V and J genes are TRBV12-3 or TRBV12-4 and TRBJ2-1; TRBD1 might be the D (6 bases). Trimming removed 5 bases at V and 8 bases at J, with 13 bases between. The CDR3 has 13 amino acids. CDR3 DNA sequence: TGTGCCAGCAGTCCCCGTCGACAGGATGAGCAGTTCTTC. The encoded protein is CASSPRRQDEQFF.

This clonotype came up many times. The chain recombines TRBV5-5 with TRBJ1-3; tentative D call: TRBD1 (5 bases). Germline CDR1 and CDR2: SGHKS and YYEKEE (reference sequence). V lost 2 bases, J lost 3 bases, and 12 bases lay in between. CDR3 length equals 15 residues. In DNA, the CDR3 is TGTGCCAGCAGCTTCGGAGACAGAAATGGAAACACCATATATTTT. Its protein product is CASSFGDRNGNTIYF. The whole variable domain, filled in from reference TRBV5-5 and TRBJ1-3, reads DAGVTQSPTHLIKTRGQQVTLRCSPISGHKSVSWYQQVLGQGPQFIFQYYEKEERGRGNFPDRFSARQFPNYSSELNVNALLLGDSALYLCASSFGDRNGNTIYFGEGSWLTVV.

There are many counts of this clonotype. CDR3 sequence: CASSQEKSGGNTIYF. CDR3 in DNA: TGTGCCAGCAGCCAAGAGAAGAGTGGTGGAAACACCATATATTTT. The chain joins TRBV4-2 to TRBJ1-3; no clear D gene. The CDR3 contains 15 residues. V was pared by 0 bases and J by 3 bases, with 9 bases between. Per the germline V gene, CDR1 is LGHNA and CDR2 is YNFKEQ.

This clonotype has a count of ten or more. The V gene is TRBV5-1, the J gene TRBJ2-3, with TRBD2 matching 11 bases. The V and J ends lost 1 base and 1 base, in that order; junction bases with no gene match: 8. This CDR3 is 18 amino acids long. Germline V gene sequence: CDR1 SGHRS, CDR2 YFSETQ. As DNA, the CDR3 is TGCGCCAGCAGCTTGACTAGCGGGGGTCGGCGTGGCACAGATACGCAGTATTTT. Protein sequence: CASSLTSGGRRGTDTQYF.

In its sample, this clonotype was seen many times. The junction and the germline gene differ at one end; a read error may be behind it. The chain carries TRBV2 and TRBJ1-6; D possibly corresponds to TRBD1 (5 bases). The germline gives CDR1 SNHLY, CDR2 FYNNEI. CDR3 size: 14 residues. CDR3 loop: CASNSVGLNSPLNF. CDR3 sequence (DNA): TGTGCCAGCAATTCCGTGGGGCTGAATTCACCCCTCAACTTT.